This T cell receptor beta chain was retrieved from a study of T cells in Graves' hyperthyroidism and ophthalmopathy. This clonotype occurred a few times. The CDR3 consists of 12 residues. V was pared by 6 bases and J by 3 bases, with 9 bases between. Amplification of TCR beta CDR3 regions was performed using RNA transcripts as template. Primed by the HTBI set, a first-round RT-PCR was run on the TCR CDR3. TCRdb reprocessed the multiplex PCR reads with MiXCR, giving one entry per CDR3 protein. The table has around 620,000 distinct CDR3 sequences, around 42% seen once. This chain connects TRBV12-3 or TRBV12-4 to TRBJ2-7, with D possibly TRBD2 on 6 matching bases. The source is an adult woman with Graves' disease, either hyperthyroidism or ophthalmopathy (not recorded which). Sequencing was performed on peripheral blood or thyroid tissue (not recorded which). The CDR3 coding sequence is TGTGCCAGCAGGGCGGGGTACTACGAGCAGTACTTC. This sequence encodes CASRAGYYEQYF.